This passage covers 7 T cell receptor beta chains from one sample sequenced in a study of shared clonotypes between healthy human individuals. Libraries were prepared by immunoSEQ multiplex PCR; TCRdb keeps only in-frame clonotypes and omits some of them. The sample holds about 730,000 clones, approximately 72% seen once. Sequenced sample: memory CD4+ T cells sorted from blood. The subset denotes: CD45RA-negative fraction. The receptors come from a woman in her twenties or thirties in good health.

The chain is built from TRBV2 and TRBJ2-7; no definite D call. CDR1 and CDR2 (germline): SNHLY, FYNNEI. This CDR3 spans 13 amino acids. Trimming cost V 7 bases and J 2 bases, with 12 bases left between them. The CDR3 DNA follows: TGTGCCAGCAATCAACAAAAAACCTACGAGCAGTACTTC. Translating it yields CASNQQKTYEQYF.

This clone was detected a few times. V usage is TRBV5-1 and J usage is TRBJ2-5; 7 bases line up with TRBD1. Germline trimming cut 3 bases from V and 4 bases from J; bases unmatched to any gene: 6. In germline, CDR1 is SGHRS, CDR2 YFSETQ. The CDR3 extends over 14 amino acids. The CDR3 region has the DNA TGCGCCAGCAGCTACAGCGCAGGGGGAGAGACCCAGTACTTC. This gives the protein CASSYSAGGETQYF. The variable domain in full, with the rest retrieved from reference TRBV5-1 and TRBJ2-5, is KAGVTQTPRYLIKTRGQQVTLSCSPISGHRSVSWYQQTPGQGLQFLFEYFSETQRNKGNFPGRFSGRQFSNSRSEMNVSTLELGDSALYLCASSYSAGGETQYFGPGTRLLVL.

The chain joins TRBV2 to TRBJ2-3; 7 nucleotides line up with TRBD2. The CDR3 runs 15 residues. The V segment lost 3 bases and the J segment 2 bases; nucleotides outside the gene matches: 5. The germline V gene has CDR1 SNHLY and CDR2 FYNNEI. DNA for the CDR3: TGTGCCAGCAGTGACGCGGGAGTGTTCACAGATACGCAGTATTTT. Translation: CASSDAGVFTDTQYF.

The chain links TRBV27 to TRBJ2-1; 8 bases are shared with TRBD1. Unmatched junction bases numbered 13, after V lost 8 bases and J lost 4 bases. The CDR3 is 16 residues long. Germline CDR1 MNHEY, CDR2 SMNVEV (reference sequence). CDR3 DNA: TGTGCCAGCCGCGGCGAGGACAGGGCTATGTACAATGAGCAGTTCTTC. Translation gives CASRGEDRAMYNEQFF.

Regarding this clone: Other DNA sequences in the same sample also yield this CDR3. This chain uses TRBV4-2 with TRBJ1-4, with unresolved D. The CDR3 contains 14 residues. Trimming took 2 bases from V and 0 from J, leaving 4 bases between them. Germline assignment: CDR1 LGHNA and CDR2 YNFKEQ. DNA for the CDR3: TGTGCCAGCAGCCAACCCACAACTAATGAAAAACTGTTTTTT. Translated: CASSQPTTNEKLFF.

V is TRBV21-1 and J is TRBJ2-7. TRBV21-1 constitutes a pseudogene. This CDR3 is built from 14 residues. Here the CDR3 DNA reads TGTGCCAGCAGCAAAGGGGGGAAGGGCTACGAGCAGTACTTC. It translates to CASSKGGKGYEQYF.

Details on this clone: This sample also contains other DNA sequences that code for the same CDR3. The rearrangement links TRBV6-5 to TRBJ1-1; D call uncertain. The CDR3 is 14 amino acids. Trimming removed 5 bases from V and 2 bases from J, with 12 bases in between. CDR1 and CDR2 (germline): MNHEY, SVGAGI. The CDR3 DNA is TGTGCCAGCAGTCCGTTGAGACAAAACACTGAAGCTTTCTTT. Protein product: CASSPLRQNTEAFF.